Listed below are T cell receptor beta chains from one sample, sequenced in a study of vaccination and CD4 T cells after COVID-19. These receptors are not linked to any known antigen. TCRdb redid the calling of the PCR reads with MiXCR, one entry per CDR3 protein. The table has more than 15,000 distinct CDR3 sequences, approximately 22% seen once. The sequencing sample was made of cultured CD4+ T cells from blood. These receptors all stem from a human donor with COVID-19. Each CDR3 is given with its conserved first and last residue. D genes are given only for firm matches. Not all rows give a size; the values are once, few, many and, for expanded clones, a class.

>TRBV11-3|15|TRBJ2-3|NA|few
TGTGCCAGCAGCCCGTCGGTGAGGGGCACAGATACGCAGTATTTT
CASSPSVRGTDTQYF
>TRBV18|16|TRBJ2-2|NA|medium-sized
TGTGCCAGCTCACCATTACCGAACGCGAACACCGGGGAGCTGTTTTTT
CASSPLPNANTGELFF
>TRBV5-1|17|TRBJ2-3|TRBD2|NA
TGCGCCAGCAGCCCGGGACTAGCGGGGGGGCTCGGAGATACGCAGTATTTT
CASSPGLAGGLGDTQYF
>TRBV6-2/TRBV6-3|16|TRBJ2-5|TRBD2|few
TGTGCCAGCAGTTACCCAGGGAGCGGGGGGTCCGGGACCCAGTACTTC
CASSYPGSGGSGTQYF
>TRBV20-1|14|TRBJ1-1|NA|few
TGCAGTGCGCGAGGGGGGGTGTCTGGGACTGAAGCTTTCTTT
CSARGGVSGTEAFF
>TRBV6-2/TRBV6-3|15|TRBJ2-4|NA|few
TGTGCCAGCAGCTTCAGGGGTTTGGCCAAAAACATTCAGTACTTC
CASSFRGLAKNIQYF
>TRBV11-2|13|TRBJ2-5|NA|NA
TGTGCCAGCAGCTCGCAAGAAACAGGGCCCCGGTACTTC
CASSSQETGPRYF
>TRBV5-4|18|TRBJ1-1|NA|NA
TGTGCCAGCAGCTTGGATCTACCGAACCGGGCTCCGAACACTGAAGCTTTCTTT
CASSLDLPNRAPNTEAFF
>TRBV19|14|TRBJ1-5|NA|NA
TGTGCCAGTACTATCGGGGGGTTCAATCAGCCCCAGCATTTT
CASTIGGFNQPQHF
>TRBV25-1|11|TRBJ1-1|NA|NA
TGTGCCAGCTTGGTTGGGACTGAAGCTTTCTTT
CASLVGTEAFF
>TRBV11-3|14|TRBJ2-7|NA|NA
TGTGCCAGCAGCTTAATTGGAGTTTCCTACGAGCAGTACTTC
CASSLIGVSYEQYF
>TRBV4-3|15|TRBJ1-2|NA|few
TGCGCCAGCAGCCAAGAAGTAGAACGTAACTATGGCTACACCTTC
CASSQEVERNYGYTF
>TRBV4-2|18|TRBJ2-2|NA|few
TGTGCCAGCAGCCAAGTTAGGGCGGGGCCATCGAACACCGGGGAGCTGTTTTTT
CASSQVRAGPSNTGELFF
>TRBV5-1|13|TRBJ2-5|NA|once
TGCGCCAGCAGCGGGGGAGTTTTAGAGACCCAGTACTTC
CASSGGVLETQYF
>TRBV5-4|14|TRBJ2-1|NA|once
TGTGCCAGCAGTCAGAGGAACTCCTACAATGAGCAGTTCTTC
CASSQRNSYNEQFF
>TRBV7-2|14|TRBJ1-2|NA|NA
TGTGCCAGCAGCTTAGACACGGCCTACTATGGCTACACCTTC
CASSLDTAYYGYTF
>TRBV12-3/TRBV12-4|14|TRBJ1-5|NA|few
TGTGCCAGCAGTTTAGTGGGGGCCAATCAGCCCCAGCATTTT
CASSLVGANQPQHF
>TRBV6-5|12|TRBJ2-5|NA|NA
TGTGCCAGCAGTTACTCGGGAGAGACCCAGTACTTC
CASSYSGETQYF
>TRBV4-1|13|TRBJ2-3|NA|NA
TGCGCCAGCAGCCAAGAGGGGCCAGATACGCAGTATTTT
CASSQEGPDTQYF
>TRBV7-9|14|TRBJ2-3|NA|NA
TGTGCCAGCAGCCCCCGCGGGTATGCAGATACGCAGTATTTT
CASSPRGYADTQYF
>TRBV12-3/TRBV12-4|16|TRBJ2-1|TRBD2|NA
TGTGCCAGCAGCAGGACTAGCGGGCCTCCAGGGGATGAGCAGTTCTTC
CASSRTSGPPGDEQFF
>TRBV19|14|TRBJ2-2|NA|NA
TGTGCCAGTACATTGGGCTCGAACACCGGGGAGCTGTTTTTT
CASTLGSNTGELFF
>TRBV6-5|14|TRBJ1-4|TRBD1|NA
TGTGCCAGCAGCTACAGGGGAGTTAATGAAAAACTGTTTTTT
CASSYRGVNEKLFF
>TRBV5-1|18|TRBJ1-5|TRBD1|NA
TGCGCCAGCAGCCCCAGGCCCCGGGACAGGGATCTCAATCAGCCCCAGCATTTT
CASSPRPRDRDLNQPQHF